This note documents a single T cell receptor (beta chain) sequence. This specimen belongs to a study of Ad26.COV2.S vaccination and SARS-CoV-2 variants. The protocol was immunoSEQ multiplex PCR, while the TCRdb copy is restricted to in-frame clones and leaves out a portion. The table lists 360,000 or so clones, around 91% of them singletons, with 1.5% to 2% in the top ten. The treatment is: roughly 18 received Ad26.COV2.S at low or high dose, single or two shots; about 5 received placebo; per-sample allocation not given. Samples came from day 63 after the first vaccine or placebo injection. This CDR3 region has 14 residues. Germline CDR1 and CDR2: LGHNA and YSLEER. V gave up 3 bases and J gave up 9 bases, with 14 bases separating them.

The rearrangement joins TRBV4-3 to TRBJ2-2, with D uncertain. The specimen comprised peripheral blood, sampled in a trial of Ad26.COV2.S vaccine versus placebo. The sequence derives from a person between 18 and 59 years old who received the Ad26.COV2.S COVID-19 vaccine or a placebo. Written as DNA, the CDR3 is TGCGCCAGCAGCCATCTGACCCATAATCGGGAGCTGTTTTTT. Translated: CASSHLTHNRELFF.